A single sample gave rise to the 17 T cell receptor beta chains below, sequenced in a study of T cell responses to AZD1222 COVID-19 vaccine. Assay: immunoSEQ multiplex PCR; the TCRdb copy retains only in-frame clones and omits some. Here the sample spans more than 120,000 clones, 85% to 90% being singletons. The sequences come from peripheral blood, collected 28 days after the second AZD1222 dose. The receptors here all came from an adult who received the AZD1222 COVID-19 vaccine.

The chain is built from TRBV5-1 and TRBJ1-6, with 8 bases identical to TRBD1. Germline V gene sequence: CDR1 SGHRS, CDR2 YFSETQ. CDR3 length: 15 residues. The J segment lost 8 bases and the V segment lost 3 bases, leaving 7 bases of the junction unmatched. The DNA for the CDR3 is TGCGCCAGCAGCTGGACCGACAGGGGCCATTCACCCCTCCACTTT. Its translation is CASSWTDRGHSPLHF. Supplemented by reference TRBV5-1 and TRBJ1-6, the full variable domain reads KAGVTQTPRYLIKTRGQQVTLSCSPISGHRSVSWYQQTPGQGLQFLFEYFSETQRNKGNFPGRFSGRQFSNSRSEMNVSTLELGDSALYLCASSWTDRGHSPLHFGNGTRLTVT.

The chain's CDR3 is CATSDQLQETQYF. Here the CDR3 DNA reads TGTGCCACCAGTGATCAATTACAAGAGACCCAGTACTTC. V and J are TRBV24-1 and TRBJ2-5, with D uncertain. CDR1 is KGHDR and CDR2 is SFDVKD in the germline V gene. Trimming shortened V by 3 bases and J by 2 bases, and 6 bases separated the two germline ends. CDR3 size: 13 residues.

The chain couples TRBV5-1 to TRBJ2-5; D ambiguous. The germline gives CDR1 SGHRS, CDR2 YFSETQ. V was trimmed by 2 bases and J by 1 base, leaving 9 bases between them. The CDR3 extends over 14 amino acids. The CDR3 bases are TGCGCCAGCAGCTTCTGGGCAGCCCAAGAGACCCAGTACTTC. Residues: CASSFWAAQETQYF.

J is TRBJ1-1 and V is TRBV5-1; TRBD1 aligns across 8 bases. The CDR3 runs to 17 residues. CDR1 and CDR2 from the germline V gene are SGHRS and YFSETQ. Trimming cost V 0 bases and J 3 bases; bases outside gene matches: 10. CDR3 loop: CASSLAQGARSYTEAFF. CDR3 DNA sequence: TGCGCCAGCAGCTTGGCCCAGGGGGCGCGGTCGTACACTGAAGCTTTCTTT.

The chain links TRBV10-1 to TRBJ1-1; D is unresolved. This CDR3 is 13 amino acids long. The germline V and J ends were trimmed by 8 bases and 0 bases, with 10 bases remaining between them. Germline assignment: CDR1 WNHNN and CDR2 SYGVQD (reference sequence). CDR3 amino acids: CASAYSLNTEAFF. The CDR3 nucleotides are TGCGCCAGCGCCTATAGCTTGAACACTGAAGCTTTCTTT.

This chain connects TRBV28 to TRBJ2-1; D might be TRBD2 (7 bases). Trimming shortened V by 2 bases and J by 9 bases, and 14 bases separated the two germline ends. The CDR3 is 14 residues long. The germline V gene encodes CDR1 MDHEN and CDR2 SYDVKM. The CDR3 protein is CASSLGGAVSEQFF. DNA for the CDR3: TGTGCCAGCAGTTTAGGGGGGGCCGTGAGTGAGCAGTTCTTC.

This chain links TRBV9 with TRBJ1-1, with D tentatively TRBD1 (5 bases). Looked up from germline, CDR1 is SGDLS and CDR2 is YYNGEE. Trimming pared 2 bases from V and 1 base from J, leaving 9 bases between. The CDR3 covers 14 residues. The CDR3 sequence: CASSVLRENTEAFF. The CDR3 DNA follows: TGTGCCAGCAGCGTGCTCAGGGAGAACACTGAAGCTTTCTTT.

The chain joins TRBV20-1 to TRBJ2-1; D ambiguous. Germline V gene data show CDR1 as DFQATT and CDR2 as SNEGSKA (reference sequence). V gave up 3 bases and J gave up 8 bases, with 8 bases separating them. The CDR3 runs to 11 residues. This chain's CDR3 is CSARGTYEQFF. The CDR3 coding sequence is TGCAGTGCTAGGGGCACTTATGAGCAGTTCTTC.

The chain recombines TRBV10-3 with TRBJ1-5; unclear D gene. The CDR3 contains 15 residues. Germline V gives CDR1 ENHRY, CDR2 SYGVKD. Trimming stripped 7 bases from V and 1 base from J, with 14 bases between. The CDR3 loop reads CAIKEREGSNQPQHF. DNA for the CDR3: TGTGCCATCAAAGAGAGGGAAGGGAGCAATCAGCCCCAGCATTTT.

This rearrangement joins TRBV10-1 to TRBJ1-1; D is uncertain. V was shortened by 4 bases and J by 5 bases, with 14 bases between the two germline ends. The CDR3 is 14 amino acids. The germline V gene encodes CDR1 WNHNN and CDR2 SYGVQD (reference sequence). The DNA for the CDR3 is TGCGCCAGCAGTGGTATAGGCAGAACGACTGAAGCTTTCTTT. This sequence encodes CASSGIGRTTEAFF.

The chain employs TRBV6-1 and TRBJ2-7; 8 bases are shared with TRBD2. V lost 9 bases, J lost 2 bases, and 12 bases stayed unmatched. The germline gives CDR1 MNHNS, CDR2 SASEGT. The CDR3 is made up of 15 amino acids. The CDR3 nucleotides are TGTGCCAGTAGAGAAGGACTAGCCCGGGCCTACGAGCAGTACTTC. It encodes CASREGLARAYEQYF.

V is TRBV2 and J is TRBJ2-1; maybe TRBD1 (6 bases). The V gene's germline CDR1 is SNHLY and CDR2 FYNNEI. V was pared by 6 bases and J by 4 bases, with 10 bases between. The CDR3 is made up of 13 amino acids. CDR3 in amino acids: CASSRDNYNEQFF. CDR3 sequence (DNA): TGTGCCAGCAGCCGGGACAATTACAATGAGCAGTTCTTC.

DNA of the CDR3: TGTGCCATCAGCGCGATTCATGAGCAGTTCTTC. Encoded protein: CAISAIHEQFF. The chain couples TRBV10-3 to TRBJ2-1; D gene ambiguous. Trimming stripped 6 bases from V and 8 bases from J, with 8 bases between. Germline-derived CDR1 and CDR2 are ENHRY and SYGVKD. The CDR3 runs 11 residues.

The chain uses TRBV28 and TRBJ1-5, with a tentative D call TRBD1 (5 bases). V dropped 5 bases and J dropped 6 bases, with 23 bases sitting between them. The CDR3 is 17 amino acids. Germline-derived CDR1 and CDR2 are MDHEN and SYDVKM. The CDR3 DNA sequence: TGTGCCAGCAGTCCTGGACGGGGTTGGGGCAGTAGTCAGCCCCAGCATTTT. It yields the protein CASSPGRGWGSSQPQHF.

The rearrangement uses TRBV28 and TRBJ1-1; D is perhaps TRBD1 (6 bases). Trimming took off 2 bases at V and 0 bases at J, with 10 bases between the two ends. This CDR3 is built from 15 residues. Germline CDR1 MDHEN, CDR2 SYDVKM. The CDR3 bases are TGTGCCAGCAGTTTAAGGGGGGCCTTGAACACTGAAGCTTTCTTT. It encodes CASSLRGALNTEAFF.

This rearrangement joins TRBV28 to TRBJ2-2; 8 bases agree with TRBD1. CDR3 length: 17 residues. Trimming cost V 3 bases and J 1 base; bases outside gene matches: 7. Germline values: CDR1 MDHEN, CDR2 SYDVKM. CDR3 amino acids: CASSFPRGRGNTGELFF. For the CDR3, the DNA is TGTGCCAGCAGTTTCCCCAGGGGGCGCGGGAACACCGGGGAGCTGTTTTTT.

V and J are TRBV3-1 (or the pseudogene TRBV3-2) and TRBJ1-3; D perhaps matches TRBD1 (6 bases). CDR3 length equals 14 residues. Germline V gives CDR1 LGHDT, CDR2 YNNKEL (reference sequence). V lost 6 bases, J lost 8 bases, and 17 bases lay in between. CDR3 region: CASSPRGGGDTIYF. The CDR3 nucleotides are TGTGCCAGCAGTCCGAGGGGAGGGGGAGACACCATATATTTT.